The entry below describes one TCR beta chain. The entry originates in a study of blood T cell repertoires in COVID-19. In the study overall: COVID-19 samples, acute and convalescent, were from the United States, Italy and Spain. PBMCs, B-cell-depleted T cells, or T cells were the source of the cDNA or gDNA that made up the material.

V lost 6 bases to trimming and J lost 2 bases; unmatched junction nucleotides: 4. There are 13 residues in the CDR3. The data were produced by immunoSEQ multiplex PCR, yet TCRdb's version contains in-frame clones alone and is incomplete. The sample has roughly 25,000 clones, 82% seen once. Sequences were obtained from peripheral blood. This receptor was taken from a human donor in a cohort sampled during active COVID-19. The chain links TRBV12-3 or TRBV12-4 to TRBJ2-7; TRBD1 aligns across 7 bases. CDR3 residues: CASRRGTAYEQYF. In DNA, the CDR3 is TGTGCCAGCAGGAGAGGGACAGCCTACGAGCAGTACTTC.